This TCR beta chain emerged from a study of control samples from healthy donors and cancer patients. Assay used: immunoSEQ multiplex PCR; TCRdb lists only in-frame clones, some missing. Counted here are tens of thousands of clones, about nine tenths occurring once; the ten biggest clones make up 14%. Trimming took 1 base from V and 5 from J, leaving 15 bases between them. Per germline, CDR1 SGHNT and CDR2 YYREEE (reference sequence). The CDR3 is 15 amino acids. The receptor's source is a woman in her sixties or seventies in good health. The sample taken for sequencing was blood. J is TRBJ2-5 and V is TRBV5-4; tentative D call: TRBD1 (6 bases). DNA for the CDR3: TGTGCCAGCAGCTTGATGACAGGTGGGGTCGAGACCCAGTACTTC. It specifies CASSLMTGGVETQYF.